What follows are 16 T cell receptor beta chains derived from one specimen sequenced in a study of T cells after yellow fever vaccination (dated by TCRdb to about 2019). The label giving this sample's treatment or condition can be read as: live attenuated yellow fever vaccine strain. The protocol used for the library was 5' RACE. The instrument was an Illumina HiSeq 2500. TCRdb reworked the public reads: Q25 trimming with fastp, MiXCR clone assembly, productive beta chains retained. CDR3 protein sequences are deduplicated, and each keeps its most common genes and DNA. For this sample the table gives 200,000 or so distinct CDR3 sequences, of which 6.5% to 7.5% were detected only once. The top ten clonotypes cover 1.1% of the sample. Material: CD4+ T cells sorted from PBMCs, obtained on the day of the yellow fever booster vaccination. These receptors were collected from a man between 25 and 39 years old who received the YFV17D yellow fever vaccine.

A few counts support this clonotype. The chain employs TRBV5-1 and TRBJ1-1; D is undetermined. Trimming took off 4 bases at V and 3 bases at J, with 10 bases between the two ends. Germline V gene sequence: CDR1 SGHRS, CDR2 YFSETQ. This CDR3 region has 13 residues. CDR3 protein: CASSSQEDTEAFF. The CDR3 DNA reads TGCGCCAGCAGCAGTCAGGAGGACACTGAAGCTTTCTTT.

This chain links TRBV20-1 with TRBJ2-1; TRBD2 matches at 8 bases. This CDR3 is built from 14 residues. The V segment lost 3 bases and the J segment 3 bases; nucleotides outside the gene matches: 4. CDR1 DFQATT and CDR2 SNEGSKA come from the germline V gene (reference sequence). The DNA for the CDR3 is TGCAGTGCTAGTCGACTAGCGAGCTACAATGAGCAGTTCTTC. Protein: CSASRLASYNEQFF.

The sample holds a few counts of this clonotype. V usage is TRBV6-5 and J usage is TRBJ1-5; no definite D call. Per the germline V gene, CDR1 is MNHEY and CDR2 is SVGAGI. The V gene lost 5 bases and the J gene lost 9 bases, with 17 bases spanning the gap. CDR3 length: 14 amino acids. CDR3 nucleotide sequence: TGTGCCAGCAGTAATACGGAGAGCGGCTGGCCCCAGCATTTT. Its protein is CASSNTESGWPQHF.

The gene calls are TRBV6-5 and TRBJ2-3; 7 nucleotides line up with TRBD1. The trim removed 10 bases at V and 4 bases at J, leaving 5 bases unmatched. The CDR3 totals 12 residues. Germline CDR1 reads MNHEY; CDR2 reads SVGAGI. The CDR3 loop reads CATHTGADTQYF. The CDR3, as DNA: TGTGCCACTCATACAGGGGCAGATACGCAGTATTTT.

This clonotype was observed many times. CDR3 bases: TGCGCCAGCAGCTTTACAGGTGTCCAGCCCCAGCATTTT. It specifies CASSFTGVQPQHF. The chain links TRBV5-1 to TRBJ1-5, with D possibly TRBD1 on 5 matching bases. This CDR3 has 13 residues. Trimming stripped 2 bases from V and 7 bases from J, with 10 bases between. Per the germline V gene, CDR1 is SGHRS and CDR2 is YFSETQ.

This clonotype has just a few counts. The chain carries TRBV7-2 and TRBJ2-7; D possibly matches TRBD1 or TRBD2 (5 bases each). Germline CDR1 SGHTA, CDR2 FQGNSA. The CDR3 length is 15 residues. The ends were cut back, 4 bases at V and 4 bases at J, with 17 bases in the middle. CDR3 loop: CASSSSWDPRYEQYF. The DNA for the CDR3 is TGTGCCAGCAGCTCGTCATGGGACCCTCGGTACGAGCAGTACTTC.

The V call is TRBV6-5, the J call TRBJ2-7; the match to TRBD1 covers 7 bases. Per germline, CDR1 MNHEY and CDR2 SVGAGI. The CDR3 has 19 amino acids. V was pared by 0 bases and J by 3 bases, with 17 bases of the junction left unmatched. The CDR3 DNA follows: TGTGCCAGCAGTTACTCGAACAGGGGTCCCCTAATCGGGCTCTACGAGCAGTACTTC. Protein: CASSYSNRGPLIGLYEQYF.

The V call is TRBV10-3, the J call TRBJ2-3; either TRBD1 or TRBD2 may supply D (5 bases each). Trimming pared 5 bases from V and 5 bases from J, leaving 20 bases between. The length of the CDR3 is 16 residues. Germline lookup yields CDR1 ENHRY and CDR2 SYGVKD. The CDR3 sequence: CAISPTVHLRGDTQYF. The CDR3 DNA follows: TGTGCCATCAGTCCGACAGTCCACCTCCGGGGAGATACGCAGTATTTT.

This clonotype was counted at least ten times. The CDR3 nucleotides are TGCGCCAGATCCGGGACATTCGCCTACGAGCAGTACTTC. The encoded protein is CARSGTFAYEQYF. The chain has TRBV10-1 and TRBJ2-7; a weak D match, TRBD1 (6 bases). This CDR3 spans 13 amino acids. CDR1 and CDR2 from the germline V gene are WNHNN and SYGVQD (reference sequence). The V end lost 9 bases, the J end lost 2 bases, and 14 bases lay between the germline ends.

This clonotype appeared many times. CDR3: CASSLKSTSSRYNEQFF. The CDR3 coding sequence is TGTGCCAGCAGCTTAAAGTCCACGTCTAGCCGGTACAATGAGCAGTTCTTC. The chain is built from TRBV7-3 and TRBJ2-1; a possible D gene is TRBD2 (5 bases). The V gene lost 1 base and the J gene lost 4 bases, with 17 bases spanning the gap. CDR3 length: 17 residues. From germline, CDR1 is SGHTA and CDR2 FQGTGA.

In this sample, this clonotype turned up a few times. The J gene is TRBJ2-1, the V gene TRBV4-3; the match to TRBD2 covers 10 bases. The CDR3 runs to 17 residues. V was clipped by 5 bases and J by 7 bases; unmatched bases: 14. The germline V gene encodes CDR1 LGHNA and CDR2 YSLEER. CDR3 DNA: TGCGCCAGCAGCTCGCAGTTCCTAGCGGGAGTTCTTAATGAGCAGTTCTTC. Amino acids: CASSSQFLAGVLNEQFF.

This clonotype appeared many times. The chain links TRBV7-2 to TRBJ2-7; D is uncertain. Trimming stripped 3 bases from V and 7 bases from J, with 7 bases between. The CDR3 is 11 residues long. The germline gives CDR1 SGHTA, CDR2 FQGNSA. The CDR3 DNA sequence: TGTGCCAGCAGCTTTGACCGGGAGCAGTACTTC. It yields the protein CASSFDREQYF.

V and J are TRBV12-3 or TRBV12-4 and TRBJ2-2, with 10 positions matching TRBD1. With 1 base clipped from V and 6 bases from J, the junction kept 8 bases outside the gene matches. This CDR3 is 17 amino acids long. The DNA of the CDR3 is TGTGCCAGCAGTTTAGGGACAGGGGGAGTGGGCGCCGGGGAGCTGTTTTTT. Translated, it gives CASSLGTGGVGAGELFF.

In its sample, this clonotype was seen a few times. The V gene is TRBV12-5, the J gene TRBJ2-2; 7 nucleotides match TRBD1. The V and J ends lost 6 bases and 6 bases, in that order; junction bases with no gene match: 4. Per the germline V gene, CDR1 is LGHNT and CDR2 is FRNRAP. CDR3 length equals 13 residues. This CDR3 is CASGRTGAGELFF. The CDR3 DNA is TGTGCTAGTGGAAGAACAGGGGCCGGGGAGCTGTTTTTT.

The chain combines TRBV7-2 with TRBJ2-7; TRBD2 might be the D (5 bases). CDR1 is SGHTA and CDR2 is FQGNSA in the germline V gene. V lost 2 bases and J lost 3, with 17 bases in between. The CDR3 length is 16 residues. The CDR3 loop is CASSLQFSGILYEQYF. In nucleotides, the CDR3 is TGTGCCAGCAGCTTACAATTCTCCGGGATCCTCTACGAGCAGTACTTC.

This rearrangement joins TRBV18 to TRBJ2-1; no definite D call. The length of the CDR3 is 16 residues. Trimming took 3 bases from V and 4 from J, leaving 16 bases between them. The V gene's germline CDR1 is KGHSH and CDR2 LQKENI. CDR3 DNA sequence: TGTGCCAGCTCACCTACGATGGCACCGGCGTACAATGAGCAGTTCTTC. It encodes CASSPTMAPAYNEQFF.